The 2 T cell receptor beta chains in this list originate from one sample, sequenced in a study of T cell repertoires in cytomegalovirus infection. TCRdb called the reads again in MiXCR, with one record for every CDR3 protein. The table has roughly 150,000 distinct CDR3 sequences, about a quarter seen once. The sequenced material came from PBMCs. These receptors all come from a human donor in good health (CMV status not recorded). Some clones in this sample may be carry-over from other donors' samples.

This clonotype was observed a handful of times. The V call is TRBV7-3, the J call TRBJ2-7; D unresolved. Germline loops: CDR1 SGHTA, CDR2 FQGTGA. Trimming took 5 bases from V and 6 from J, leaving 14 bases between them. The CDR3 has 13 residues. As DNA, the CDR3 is TGTGCCAGCAGCACCGGACCTCCCTCCGAGCAGTACTTC. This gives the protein CASSTGPPSEQYF.

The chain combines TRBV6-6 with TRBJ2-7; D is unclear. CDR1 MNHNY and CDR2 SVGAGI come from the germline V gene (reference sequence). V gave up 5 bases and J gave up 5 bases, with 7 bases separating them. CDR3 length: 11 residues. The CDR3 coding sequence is TGTGCCAGCAGTGTCGTCGACGAGCAGTACTTC. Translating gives CASSVVDEQYF.